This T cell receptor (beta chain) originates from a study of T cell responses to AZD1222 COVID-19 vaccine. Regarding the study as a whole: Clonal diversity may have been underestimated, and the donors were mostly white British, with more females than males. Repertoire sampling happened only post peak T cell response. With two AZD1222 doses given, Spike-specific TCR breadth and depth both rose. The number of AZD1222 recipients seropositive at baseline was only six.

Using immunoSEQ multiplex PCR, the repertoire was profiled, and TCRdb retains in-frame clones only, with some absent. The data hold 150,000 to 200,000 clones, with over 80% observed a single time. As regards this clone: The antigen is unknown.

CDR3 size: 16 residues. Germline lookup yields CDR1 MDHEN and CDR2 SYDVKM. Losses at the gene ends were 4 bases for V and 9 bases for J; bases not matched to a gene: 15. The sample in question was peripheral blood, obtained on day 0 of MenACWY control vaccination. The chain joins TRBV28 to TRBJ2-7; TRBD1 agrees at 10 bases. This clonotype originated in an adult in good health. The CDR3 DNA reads TGTGCCAGCAGTTCCAGAGGACAGGGGGATGGGTTTTTGCAGTACTTC. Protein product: CASSSRGQGDGFLQYF.